The rows below give T cell receptor beta chains drawn from one sample of a study of CD8 T cells in Susac syndrome. From the immunoSEQ multiplex PCR reads, TCRdb called clonotypes with MiXCR, one entry per CDR3 protein. Among approximately 150,000 distinct CDR3 sequences listed, 90% to 95% were seen once. Sequences were obtained from CD4+ T cells from PBMCs. Receptors were obtained from a human donor in good health. Each CDR3 is given with its conserved first and last residue. Fields, in order: J gene, D gene, V gene, clone size, CDR3 DNA, CDR3 protein. A D gene is named only where the DNA matches it firmly. Where a row states a size, it is once, few, many or the class of an expanded clone; other rows omit it.

j_call: TRBJ2-3; d_call: TRBD2; v_call: TRBV7-8; clone_size: -; cdr3_nt: TGTGCCAGCAGCACCCCTAGCGGGGGTAGGACAGATACGCAGTATTTT; cdr3_aa: CASSTPSGGRTDTQYF
j_call: TRBJ2-7; d_call: -; v_call: TRBV20-1; clone_size: -; cdr3_nt: TGCAGTGCAACCCCTCCTCTGCGCCTCGGACTATACGAGCAGTACTTC; cdr3_aa: CSATPPLRLGLYEQYF
j_call: TRBJ2-3; d_call: -; v_call: TRBV28; clone_size: -; cdr3_nt: TGTGCCAGCAAAGGAACCCCTACGACGGATACGCAGTATTTT; cdr3_aa: CASKGTPTTDTQYF
j_call: TRBJ2-1; d_call: -; v_call: TRBV6-1; clone_size: -; cdr3_nt: TGTGCCAGCAGTCCCGATTACAATGAGCAGTTCTTC; cdr3_aa: CASSPDYNEQFF
j_call: TRBJ2-1; d_call: -; v_call: TRBV7-2; clone_size: -; cdr3_nt: TGTGCCAGCAGCTTTACCGGGACCAATGAGCAGTTCTTC; cdr3_aa: CASSFTGTNEQFF
j_call: TRBJ1-4; d_call: -; v_call: TRBV27; clone_size: -; cdr3_nt: TGTGCCAGCAGTTTTGGGGGGGATGAAAAACTGTTTTTT; cdr3_aa: CASSFGGDEKLFF
j_call: TRBJ1-2; d_call: TRBD1; v_call: TRBV2; clone_size: once; cdr3_nt: TGTGCCAGCAGCCCCAGGACAGGTTCGATGACCTTC; cdr3_aa: CASSPRTGSMTF
j_call: TRBJ2-7; d_call: TRBD1; v_call: TRBV9; clone_size: -; cdr3_nt: TGTGCCAGCAGCGTAGCCGGGACAGGGGGCAGCTACGAGCAGTACTTC; cdr3_aa: CASSVAGTGGSYEQYF
j_call: TRBJ2-1; d_call: TRBD2; v_call: TRBV29-1; clone_size: -; cdr3_nt: TGCAGCGTTGGGACTAGCGATGAGCAGTTCTTC; cdr3_aa: CSVGTSDEQFF
j_call: TRBJ2-5; d_call: -; v_call: TRBV5-1; clone_size: -; cdr3_nt: TGCGCCAGCAGCTTACAGGGAGGGTTTCAAGAGACCCAGTACTTC; cdr3_aa: CASSLQGGFQETQYF
j_call: TRBJ2-7; d_call: -; v_call: TRBV6-5; clone_size: -; cdr3_nt: TGTGCCAGCAGTTACTTCATGGCAGACGTTAACGAGCAGTACTTC; cdr3_aa: CASSYFMADVNEQYF
j_call: TRBJ2-2; d_call: -; v_call: TRBV20-1; clone_size: once; cdr3_nt: TGCAGTGCTAATAAGGGACTTAACACCGGGGAGCTGTTTTTT; cdr3_aa: CSANKGLNTGELFF
j_call: TRBJ2-1; d_call: -; v_call: TRBV12-3/TRBV12-4; clone_size: -; cdr3_nt: TGTGCCAGCAGCCCTCCCTTGGGGAATGAGCAGTTCTTC; cdr3_aa: CASSPPLGNEQFF
j_call: TRBJ2-4; d_call: -; v_call: TRBV20-1; clone_size: -; cdr3_nt: TGCAGTGCTAGGGGCGATAAAAACATTCAGTACTTC; cdr3_aa: CSARGDKNIQYF
j_call: TRBJ2-1; d_call: -; v_call: TRBV4-3; clone_size: -; cdr3_nt: TGCGCCAGCAGCCAAGTCGATATGGGGCTAGCGTCGCATGAGCAGTTCTTC; cdr3_aa: CASSQVDMGLASHEQFF
j_call: TRBJ1-1; d_call: TRBD1; v_call: TRBV20-1; clone_size: few; cdr3_nt: TGCAGTGCTAGACAGGGGGGCACTGAAGCTTTCTTT; cdr3_aa: CSARQGGTEAFF
j_call: TRBJ2-7; d_call: TRBD1; v_call: TRBV7-2; clone_size: -; cdr3_nt: TGTGCCAGCAGCTTAGTGGCCAGGGGGTCGGCCGAGCAGTACTTC; cdr3_aa: CASSLVARGSAEQYF
j_call: TRBJ2-5; d_call: TRBD1; v_call: TRBV7-9; clone_size: -; cdr3_nt: TGTGCCACTACAGGGGGCGCCTTAATCCAAGAGACCCAGTACTTC; cdr3_aa: CATTGGALIQETQYF
j_call: TRBJ1-5; d_call: -; v_call: TRBV7-2; clone_size: -; cdr3_nt: TGTGCCAGCAGCTTAGCGGGGGCCGTTAATCAGCCCCAGCATTTT; cdr3_aa: CASSLAGAVNQPQHF
j_call: TRBJ2-1; d_call: TRBD2; v_call: TRBV30; clone_size: once; cdr3_nt: TGTGCCTGGAGTGGACTAGCGGCCTACAATGAGCAGTTCTTC; cdr3_aa: CAWSGLAAYNEQFF
j_call: TRBJ1-1; d_call: -; v_call: TRBV6-5; clone_size: -; cdr3_nt: TGTGCCAGCAGTTACGGCGGGGGAGCTTTCTTT; cdr3_aa: CASSYGGGAFF
j_call: TRBJ2-1; d_call: -; v_call: TRBV18; clone_size: -; cdr3_nt: TGTGCCAGCTCAAGTGACAGAGCCAATGAGCAGTTCTTC; cdr3_aa: CASSSDRANEQFF
j_call: TRBJ2-7; d_call: -; v_call: TRBV28; clone_size: once; cdr3_nt: TGTGCCAGCAGTTCCACCAAACAGGGTCTGCTCGAGCAGTACTTC; cdr3_aa: CASSSTKQGLLEQYF
j_call: TRBJ2-3; d_call: TRBD2; v_call: TRBV6-5; clone_size: -; cdr3_nt: TGTGCCAGCAGTCGCGGGACTAGCGGGGAAGATACGCAGTATTTT; cdr3_aa: CASSRGTSGEDTQYF
j_call: TRBJ2-7; d_call: -; v_call: TRBV7-2; clone_size: -; cdr3_nt: TGTGCCAGCAGCTTAGCGGGCCTTTTCTCCTACGAGCAGTACTTC; cdr3_aa: CASSLAGLFSYEQYF
j_call: TRBJ1-1; d_call: TRBD1; v_call: TRBV2; clone_size: -; cdr3_nt: TGTGCCAGCAGTGTTTGGACAGGGGGCGGCACTGAAGCTTTCTTT; cdr3_aa: CASSVWTGGGTEAFF
j_call: TRBJ2-1; d_call: -; v_call: TRBV5-1; clone_size: -; cdr3_nt: TGCGCCAGCAGCTTTGACGGGGTTGCATGGTTCTTC; cdr3_aa: CASSFDGVAWFF
j_call: TRBJ1-5; d_call: -; v_call: TRBV2; clone_size: -; cdr3_nt: TGTGCCAGCAGGGGGGATCACGGGCCCCAGCATTTT; cdr3_aa: CASRGDHGPQHF
j_call: TRBJ2-1; d_call: -; v_call: TRBV6-6; clone_size: -; cdr3_nt: TGTGCCAGCAGTCATAATGACTTCTACAATGAGCAGTTCTTC; cdr3_aa: CASSHNDFYNEQFF
j_call: TRBJ2-3; d_call: TRBD2; v_call: TRBV6-1; clone_size: -; cdr3_nt: TGTGCCAGCAGTGAAGAGAGTCATCTATTAGCGGGGACGCAGTATTTT; cdr3_aa: CASSEESHLLAGTQYF
j_call: TRBJ2-4; d_call: TRBD2; v_call: TRBV6-2/TRBV6-3; clone_size: -; cdr3_nt: TGTGCCAGCAGTTACGGGGGGGGAGCCCAAAACATTCAGTACTTC; cdr3_aa: CASSYGGGAQNIQYF